What follows describes a single T cell receptor beta chain. This clonotype was detected a few times. Its antigen remains undetermined. No base quality values were provided; no much bigger clone lies one nucleotide off. These data come from a study of T-cell memory formation after mild COVID-19 (dated by TCRdb to about 2021). Regarding the research as a whole: Most TCR sequence clusters were specific to one of the two donors. Longitudinal TCRalpha and TCRbeta repertoire sequencing tracked T-cell clones expanding and contracting after mild COVID-19 in a couple of donors. Two young, previously healthy adult volunteers, one female and one male, were included in the cohort.

Deletion took 3 bases off V and 3 bases off J, with a span of 12 bases between the germline ends. From its cysteine to its phenylalanine, the CDR3 spans 15 amino acids. The read is trimmed to its CDR3 DNA, 45 bases read in frame from base 1. Sequenced using an Illumina NovaSeq 6000. TCRalpha and TCRbeta cDNA libraries were constructed by 5'RACE with constant-segment primers, with sample barcodes and unique molecular identifiers being introduced. RNA was extracted from every sample with Trizol reagent. Amplification of the libraries took two PCR steps, and the second step added a second sample barcode plus Illumina TruSeq adapters. Libraries were sequenced on an Illumina NovaSeq with 2 x 150 bp paired-end reads. As for the authors' bioinformatics: Reads were demultiplexed and collapsed into UMI-guided consensus sequences with migec v1.2.7. Using mixcr v2.1.11, the UMI consensuses were aligned to TRA and TRB V and J templates and assembled into clonotypes. Clonotypes were classified as expanded or contracted when called significant by both edgeR and NoisET, with noise models trained on biological replicates. For edgeR calls, the thresholds were a false discovery rate-adjusted p below 0.01 and a log2 fold-change of 1. As an exploratory analysis of dynamics, max-normalized trajectories of the 1000 most abundant clonotypes were examined by PCA with hierarchical clustering. The CD4 or CD8 phenotype of responding clones was assigned using the separately sequenced CD4+ and CD8+ repertoires. TCRdb redid the processing of the public reads, applying fastp at Q25 and MiXCR, and retained in-frame beta chains. Rows matching on CDR3 protein sequence are summarized as one entry with the most common DNA and genes. These V and J calls rely on TCRdb rather than the paper's analysis. This sample holds some 350,000 distinct CDR3 sequences; approximately 16% were observed only once. The ten largest clones take up around 20% of the sample.

Ficoll-Paque density gradient centrifugation was used to isolate PBMCs. Overall study outcomes, separate from this receptor: Whether the second-wave clones peaking on day 37 were SARS-CoV-2 specific was not confirmed. Some responding clones were detected in pre-infection memory, which suggested that pre-existing cross-reactive memory T cells had joined the SARS-CoV-2 response. Clones contracting from day 15 to 85 had balanced CD4/CD8 phenotypes, while a second wave expanding from day 15 to 37 was biased towards CD4+. Contracting CD4+ clones turned up mainly in the CM and EM memory subsets, whereas EMRA was where CD8+ clones were enriched. Only a couple of mild cases were covered by the study, and larger cohorts that include severe cases with pre-infection samples were considered necessary.

The chain joins TRBV12-3 or TRBV12-4 to TRBJ1-5; the D gene is possibly TRBD1, with 5 bases matching. The sequence was obtained from a man aged 18 to 30 who had mild COVID-19 (a few samples of this study predate the infection). The sample titles of this study are shuffled in the database, so cell type and time point are left out; the donor was told from shared clones. Material for sequencing was PBMCs or a T cell subset sorted from them (not recorded which). The CDR3 protein is CASSLGVRNNQPQHF. The base sequence is TGTGCCAGCAGTTTGGGGGTTCGGAACAATCAGCCCCAGCATTTT.